Sequencing of this T cell receptor (beta chain) was carried out in a study of blood T cell repertoires in COVID-19. The method was immunoSEQ multiplex PCR; TCRdb's version includes in-frame clones alone and lacks a portion of them. The sample lists over 65,000 clones; 88% were seen once. From germline, CDR1 is MGHRA and CDR2 YSYEKL. Trimming removed 3 bases from V and 5 bases from J; junction bases left unmatched: 11. The CDR3 is 17 amino acids. The chain combines TRBV4-1 with TRBJ1-1; TRBD1 agrees at 11 bases. The TCR was taken from a woman between 55 and 75 years old with acute or convalescent COVID-19. Sequenced sample: peripheral blood. In DNA form, the CDR3 reads TGCGCCAGCAGCCAGGGTCTGTTCGGGACAGGGGGGACTGAAGCTTTCTTT. Its translation is CASSQGLFGTGGTEAFF.